This is a list of T cell receptor beta chains from one sample in a study of cytomegalovirus exposure and HLA in healthy donors. Data came from immunoSEQ multiplex PCR; TCRdb stores just in-frame clones and leaves some out. The table records 150,000 to 200,000 clones, 68% of them present only once. The specimen was PBMCs. The receptor source for this set is a man aged 45-65 years in good health and CMV-seronegative. CDR3s include the opening cysteine and the closing phenylalanine or tryptophan. A D gene is named only where the DNA matches it firmly. A row's size may be missing; if present it is once, few, many or a size class.

j_call | clone_size | d_call | v_call | cdr3_aa | cdr3_nt
TRBJ2-7 | few | TRBD1 | TRBV19 | CASSIQGAPVYEQYF | TGTGCCAGTAGTATTCAGGGGGCTCCTGTCTACGAGCAGTACTTC
TRBJ2-7 | - | TRBD2 | TRBV5-5 | CASSSPGTSGGGGHF | TGTGCCAGCAGCTCCCCAGGGACTAGCGGGGGCGGAGGGCACTTC
TRBJ2-4 | - | TRBD2 | TRBV5-1 | CASSLGLAVVGAKNIQYF | TGCGCCAGCAGCTTGGGGCTAGCGGTCGTGGGAGCCAAAAACATTCAGTACTTC
TRBJ2-2 | few | TRBD1 | TRBV7-8 | CASSSRDRVPGELFF | TGTGCCAGCAGCTCCCGGGACAGGGTTCCCGGGGAGCTGTTTTTT
TRBJ1-2 | - | - | TRBV19 | CASSEGGFEGGYTF | TGTGCCAGTAGTGAAGGGGGATTTGAGGGTGGCTACACCTTC
TRBJ2-3 | few | - | TRBV5-8 | CASSSRQLDTQYF | TGTGCCAGCAGCTCCAGACAGCTGGATACGCAGTATTTT
TRBJ1-2 | - | - | TRBV2 | CASLPDLANYGYTF | TGTGCCAGCCTCCCAGACTTAGCTAACTATGGCTACACCTTC
TRBJ1-6 | - | - | TRBV19 | CASSIAKGSNSPLHF | TGTGCCAGTAGTATAGCAAAGGGGTCTAATTCACCCCTCCACTTT
TRBJ1-1 | - | - | TRBV7-9 | CASSPTGDSAEAFF | TGTGCCAGCAGCCCGACAGGTGATTCCGCTGAAGCTTTCTTT
TRBJ1-1 | - | TRBD1 | TRBV7-6 | CASSLGQGWDTEAFF | TGTGCCAGCAGCTTGGGACAGGGATGGGACACTGAAGCTTTCTTT
TRBJ2-5 | - | TRBD2 | TRBV7-2 | CASSLVSGGGESQYF | TGTGCCAGCAGCTTAGTAAGCGGGGGGGGAGAGAGCCAGTACTTC
TRBJ1-2 | few | - | TRBV6-5 | CASGGNYGYTF | TGTGCCAGCGGGGGGAACTATGGCTACACCTTC
TRBJ2-2 | - | TRBD1 | TRBV7-9 | CASSRDRAAGELFF | TGTGCCAGCAGTCGGGACAGGGCCGCCGGGGAGCTGTTTTTT
TRBJ2-7 | few | - | TRBV7-9 | CASSSDSSYEQYF | TGTGCCAGCAGCTCGGACAGCTCCTACGAGCAGTACTTC
TRBJ2-3 | - | TRBD2 | TRBV7-2 | CASSPWTSGGTDTQYF | TGTGCCAGCAGCCCGTGGACTAGCGGAGGCACAGATACGCAGTATTTT
TRBJ2-3 | - | TRBD1 | TRBV5-4 | CASSLAPDRVVDTQYF | TGTGCCAGCAGCTTGGCCCCGGACAGGGTCGTGGATACGCAGTATTTT
TRBJ1-1 | - | - | TRBV7-8 | CASSLLARGNTEAFF | TGTGCCAGCAGCTTACTAGCGAGGGGAAACACTGAAGCTTTCTTT